This T cell receptor (beta chain) is from a study of T cell responses to AZD1222 COVID-19 vaccine. Study-wide results and limits: Repertoire collection took place solely once the T cell response had peaked. Donors in the cohort were predominantly white British and more often female, and clonal diversity was possibly underestimated. The reported proportion of spike-specific TCRs targeting unmutated variant regions was nearly half.

With regard to this clone: No antigen is known for it.

Some clones are missing from TCRdb's copy, which holds only in-frame ones; the method was immunoSEQ multiplex PCR. The profile shows fewer than 110,000 clones, 70% to 90% of them singletons. The sample in question was peripheral blood, obtained 28 days after the second AZD1222 dose. The TCR was taken from an adult who received the AZD1222 COVID-19 vaccine.

CDR3 nucleotides: TGCAGCGTTGGACAGTCCAACACCGGGGAGCTGTTTTTT. It translates to CSVGQSNTGELFF. The chain has TRBV29-1 and TRBJ2-2, with TRBD1 as a possible D gene (5 bases). The CDR3 is 13 amino acids. V dropped 4 bases and J dropped 2 bases, with 8 bases sitting between them. Germline loops: CDR1 SQVTM, CDR2 ANQGSEA.